The next 23 T cell receptor beta chains were all read from a single sample in a study of cytomegalovirus exposure and HLA in healthy donors. This table comes from immunoSEQ multiplex PCR, and its TCRdb copy is limited to in-frame clones, with some not included. The sample shows 150,000 to 200,000 clones, around four fifths of them seen only once. The material sequenced was PBMCs. These receptors came from a man aged 25 to 40 in good health and CMV-seropositive.

The chain joins TRBV6-5 to TRBJ2-1, with TRBD2 as a possible D gene (6 bases). V was pared by 7 bases and J by 8 bases, with 15 bases between. Germline CDR1 MNHEY, CDR2 SVGAGI. CDR3 size: 13 residues. In DNA, the CDR3 is TGTGCCAGCACGGGTGGGAGGATGGATGAGCAGTTCTTC. Translating it yields CASTGGRMDEQFF.

The chain has TRBV6-5 and TRBJ2-7; 8 bases are a match to TRBD1. The germline V gene has CDR1 MNHEY and CDR2 SVGAGI. The length of the CDR3 is 14 residues. V dropped 4 bases and J dropped 5; count of bases not matched to a gene: 7. CDR3 loop: CASSSGQELDEQYF. CDR3 DNA: TGTGCCAGCAGTTCGGGACAGGAGCTCGACGAGCAGTACTTC.

The gene calls are TRBV5-1 and TRBJ2-7; 7 bases agree with TRBD2. The trim removed 0 bases at V and 2 bases at J, leaving 8 bases unmatched. The CDR3 extends over 16 amino acids. CDR1 and CDR2 from the germline V gene are SGHRS and YFSETQ. The CDR3 protein is CASSLGPGSGAYEQYF. CDR3 coding DNA: TGCGCCAGCAGCTTGGGCCCCGGGAGCGGGGCCTACGAGCAGTACTTC.

The V gene is TRBV9, the J gene TRBJ2-1; D unresolved. Looked up from germline, CDR1 is SGDLS and CDR2 is YYNGEE. The CDR3 is made up of 13 amino acids. V lost 3 bases to trimming and J lost 1 base, with 5 bases between them. The CDR3 DNA follows: TGTGCCAGCAGCGCGGGTTCCTACAATGAGCAGTTCTTC. It specifies CASSAGSYNEQFF.

The chain has TRBV9 and TRBJ2-7; TRBD1 matches 8 bases. Germline CDR1 and CDR2: SGDLS and YYNGEE. The trim removed 0 bases at V and 4 bases at J, leaving 6 bases unmatched. The CDR3 contains 15 residues. The DNA for the CDR3 is TGTGCCAGCAGCGTAGCAGAGGGACAGGCTTACGAGCAGTACTTC. It specifies CASSVAEGQAYEQYF. Full variable domain (rest looked up from reference TRBV9 and TRBJ2-7): DSGVTQTPKHLITATGQRVTLRCSPRSGDLSVYWYQQSLDQGLQFLIQYYNGEERAKGNILERFSAQQFPDLHSELNLSSLELGDSALYFCASSVAEGQAYEQYFGPGTRLTVT.

The chain uses TRBV6-4 and TRBJ1-2, with 8 bases fitting TRBD1. V dropped 7 bases and J dropped 0; count of bases not matched to a gene: 4. The CDR3 extends over 14 amino acids. Germline values: CDR1 MRHNA, CDR2 SNTAGT. DNA of the CDR3: TGTGCCAGCAAACAGGGGGATCCTAACTATGGCTACACCTTC. Translated, it gives CASKQGDPNYGYTF.

The chain is built from TRBV5-1 and TRBJ2-3, with TRBD2 matching 9 bases. V dropped 0 bases and J dropped 3; count of bases not matched to a gene: 5. Germline lookup yields CDR1 SGHRS and CDR2 YFSETQ. The CDR3 contains 16 residues. CDR3 region: CASSLGRGGPTDTQYF. CDR3 coding DNA: TGCGCCAGCAGCTTGGGGCGGGGGGGCCCGACAGATACGCAGTATTTT.

This clone has just one count. The chain uses TRBV19 and TRBJ1-5; perhaps TRBD1 as D (6 bases). Germline CDR1 and CDR2: LNHDA and SQIVND (reference sequence). V was cut by 4 bases and J by 2 bases, with 9 bases left in between. The CDR3 totals 14 residues. CDR3 sequence reads: CASSTAGGNQPQHF. The CDR3 nucleotides read TGTGCCAGTAGTACAGCAGGGGGCAATCAGCCCCAGCATTTT.

V is TRBV6-5 and J is TRBJ2-2; no clear D gene. The V and J ends lost 4 bases and 0 bases respectively, with 3 bases between them. The CDR3 covers 13 residues. The V gene's germline CDR1 is MNHEY and CDR2 SVGAGI. DNA of the CDR3: TGTGCCAGCAGTTCCACGAACACCGGGGAGCTGTTTTTT. Translation: CASSSTNTGELFF.

The rearrangement joins TRBV6-5 to TRBJ2-7; D is undetermined. Germline lookup yields CDR1 MNHEY and CDR2 SVGAGI. V lost 2 bases and J lost 6, with 14 bases in between. The CDR3 has 14 amino acids. DNA of the CDR3: TGTGCCAGCAGTTACAGGCACAGAGTCTTCGAGCAGTACTTC. It yields the protein CASSYRHRVFEQYF.

This clone came up a few times. The chain is built from TRBV6-1 and TRBJ1-2; a weak D match, TRBD1 (5 bases). Germline V gene data show CDR1 as MNHNS and CDR2 as SASEGT. The ends were cut back, 7 bases at V and 6 bases at J, with 18 bases in the middle. The CDR3 consists of 14 residues. CDR3 amino acids: CASMIGASHDGYTF. The CDR3 nucleotides are TGTGCCAGCATGATTGGGGCCTCCCACGATGGCTACACCTTC.

The V call is TRBV11-1, the J call TRBJ1-1, with 8 bases that match TRBD1. V lost 6 bases and J lost 0; bases outside the gene matches: 3. The germline CDR1 and CDR2 sequences are SGHAT and FQDESV (reference sequence). The CDR3 spans 14 residues. The CDR3: CASRDRAMNTEAFF. The CDR3 region has the DNA TGTGCCAGCAGGGACAGGGCCATGAACACTGAAGCTTTCTTT.

The chain couples TRBV2 to TRBJ1-5; D not resolved. V lost 2 bases, J lost 0 bases, and 5 bases lay in between. CDR1 is SNHLY and CDR2 is FYNNEI in the germline V gene. CDR3 length: 14 amino acids. The CDR3 bases are TGTGCCAGCAGTGAACAGGCTAGCAATCAGCCCCAGCATTTT. Its protein product is CASSEQASNQPQHF.

The V gene is TRBV27, the J gene TRBJ2-7; maybe TRBD1 (5 bases). Looked up from germline, CDR1 is MNHEY and CDR2 is SMNVEV (reference sequence). The V end was cut by 5 bases, the J end by 7 bases, with 18 bases between. This CDR3 has 14 residues. DNA for the CDR3: TGTGCCAGCAGTCCCTTCGGTTGGGGCCGAGAGCAGTACTTC. The encoded protein is CASSPFGWGREQYF.

V gene TRBV1 combines with J gene TRBJ1-2; the table's D call TRBD1 went unverified against the DNA. TRBV1 is an annotated pseudogene. CDR3 length: 17 residues. DNA for the CDR3: TGCACCAGCATTCCAACCGGACAGGGGAAACCAAACTATGGCTACACCTTC. Its translation is CTSIPTGQGKPNYGYTF.

Turning to this clone: A much larger clone differs from this one at a single base, so this may be a read error. The chain couples TRBV4-2 to TRBJ1-2; 8 positions agree with TRBD1. There are 16 residues in the CDR3. Germline assignment: CDR1 LGHNA and CDR2 YNFKEQ. Unmatched junction bases numbered 7, after V lost 1 base and J lost 3 bases. The CDR3 DNA sequence: TGTGCCAGCAGCCAAGGAGGACAGGGAGGGGACTATGGCTACACCTTC. It yields the protein CASSQGGQGGDYGYTF.

The chain uses TRBV28 and TRBJ2-3; tentative D call: TRBD2 (5 bases). The CDR3 extends over 13 amino acids. The V gene lost 8 bases and the J gene lost 4 bases, with 13 bases spanning the gap. Germline V lookup: CDR1 MDHEN, CDR2 SYDVKM. The chain's CDR3 is CASAAGRADTQYF. The DNA for the CDR3 is TGTGCCAGCGCCGCGGGTCGGGCAGATACGCAGTATTTT.

V and J are TRBV20-1 and TRBJ1-4; D remains ambiguous. The V gene's germline CDR1 is DFQATT and CDR2 SNEGSKA (reference sequence). With 3 bases removed from V and 7 bases from J, the gap between germline ends came to 3 bases. The CDR3 loop spans 10 amino acids. The CDR3 here is CSASGEKLFF. CDR3 nucleotide sequence: TGCAGTGCTAGCGGTGAAAAACTGTTTTTT.

This sequence joins TRBV25-1 and TRBJ2-3, with 7 bases lining up with TRBD2. V lost 3 bases and J lost 0; bases outside the gene matches: 0. This CDR3 has 14 residues. Germline CDR1 MGHDK, CDR2 SYGVNS. The CDR3 coding sequence is TGTGCCAGCAGTGAGGGGGGGAGCACAGATACGCAGTATTTT. Translating it yields CASSEGGSTDTQYF.

J is TRBJ1-5 and V is TRBV5-4; D uncertain. Germline lookup yields CDR1 SGHNT and CDR2 YYREEE (reference sequence). The CDR3 totals 14 residues. V was clipped by 4 bases and J by 2 bases, with 10 bases between them. CDR3 residues: CASSTGLGNQPQHF. DNA for the CDR3: TGTGCCAGCAGCACTGGACTGGGCAATCAGCCCCAGCATTTT.

Only a few counts were recorded for this clone. The genes are TRBV19 and TRBJ2-3; D remains ambiguous. Germline assignment: CDR1 LNHDA and CDR2 SQIVND (reference sequence). V lost 2 bases and J lost 5, with 14 bases in between. This CDR3 contains 15 residues. DNA for the CDR3: TGTGCCAGTAGTATACTGGGCCACTTGGGAGATACGCAGTATTTT. It specifies CASSILGHLGDTQYF.

As regards this clone: The junction differs from germline at one of its ends, possibly a read error. This chain uses TRBV7-7 with TRBJ1-5; TRBD1 matches 7 bases. CDR3 length equals 13 residues. The germline V gene encodes CDR1 SSHAT and CDR2 FNYEAQ (reference sequence). The CDR3 nucleotides read TGTGCTAGCAGCTTAGACAGGGACCAGCCCCAGCATTTT. This gives the protein CASSLDRDQPQHF. Drawing the rest from reference TRBV7-7 and TRBJ1-5, the complete variable domain is GAGVSQSPRYKVTKRGQDVTLRCDPISSHATLYWYQQALGQGPEFLTYFNYEAQPDKSGLPSDRFSAERPEGSISTLTIQRTEQRDSAMYRCASSLDRDQPQHFGDGTRLSIL.

V is TRBV4-1 and J is TRBJ2-7, with D possibly being TRBD2 (7 bases). The V and J ends lost 4 bases and 4 bases respectively, with 17 bases between them. CDR1 and CDR2 from the germline V gene are MGHRA and YSYEKL. The CDR3 contains 15 residues. This CDR3 is CASSPGRGGLYEQYF. As DNA, the CDR3 is TGCGCCAGCAGCCCGGGGAGGGGGGGACTTTACGAGCAGTACTTC.